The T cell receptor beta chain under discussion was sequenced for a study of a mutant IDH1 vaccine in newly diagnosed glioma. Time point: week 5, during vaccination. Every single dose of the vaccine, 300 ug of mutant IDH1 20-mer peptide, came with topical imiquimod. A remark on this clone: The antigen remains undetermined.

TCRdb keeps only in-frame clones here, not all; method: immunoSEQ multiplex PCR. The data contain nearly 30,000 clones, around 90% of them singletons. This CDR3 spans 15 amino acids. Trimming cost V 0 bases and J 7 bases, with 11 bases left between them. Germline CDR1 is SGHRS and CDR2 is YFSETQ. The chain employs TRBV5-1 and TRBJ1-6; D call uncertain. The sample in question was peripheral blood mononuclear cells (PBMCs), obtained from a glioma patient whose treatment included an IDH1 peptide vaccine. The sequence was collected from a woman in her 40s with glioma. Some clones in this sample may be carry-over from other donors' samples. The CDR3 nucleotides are TGCGCCAGCAGCTTGGGATCCGGTGGAAATTCACCCCTCCACTTT. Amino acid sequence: CASSLGSGGNSPLHF. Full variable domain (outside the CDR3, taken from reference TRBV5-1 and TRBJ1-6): KAGVTQTPRYLIKTRGQQVTLSCSPISGHRSVSWYQQTPGQGLQFLFEYFSETQRNKGNFPGRFSGRQFSNSRSEMNVSTLELGDSALYLCASSLGSGGNSPLHFGNGTRLTVT.